A selection of T cell receptor beta chains follows, all from one sample in a study of T cell changes during pregnancy in multiple sclerosis. Generated by immunoSEQ multiplex PCR, the TCRdb table keeps only in-frame clones and is missing some. The sample holds roughly 15,000 clones, roughly 83% seen once. The specimen comprised CD8+ T cells from peripheral blood mononuclear cells, sampled in the third trimester of pregnancy. The receptors stem from a female donor in good health, enrolled as a control in a pregnancy study. The CDR3 runs from the conserved cysteine through the conserved F or W. A D gene is named only where the DNA matches it firmly. Part of the rows lack a size; the others show once, few, many or a class for expanded clones.

CDR3	DNA	size	D	J	V
CASSLGQTGDTQYF	TGTGCCAGCAGCTTAGGACAGACCGGGGATACGCAGTATTTT	-	-	TRBJ2-3	TRBV7-6
CASYEGGTEAFF	TGTGCCAGCTATGAGGGCGGCACTGAAGCTTTCTTT	-	-	TRBJ1-1	TRBV19
CASSSYPLSGGGYYGYTF	TGTGCCAGCAGTTCGTACCCCCTGAGTGGGGGGGGGTACTATGGCTACACCTTC	-	-	TRBJ1-2	TRBV27
CASSWSTGGRETQYF	TGTGCCAGCAGTTGGAGCACAGGGGGCCGGGAGACCCAGTACTTC	-	TRBD1	TRBJ2-5	TRBV27
CASSQEPGRDGYTF	TGCGCCAGCAGCCAAGAGCCGGGGAGGGATGGCTACACCTTC	-	-	TRBJ1-2	TRBV4-3
CASSWTIGGSSYNEQFF	TGCGCCAGCAGCTGGACCATCGGGGGTAGCTCCTACAATGAGCAGTTCTTC	-	-	TRBJ2-1	TRBV5-1
CASSSRDRVYEQYF	TGTGCCAGCAGCTCAAGGGACAGGGTGTATGAGCAGTACTTC	-	TRBD1	TRBJ2-7	TRBV27
CASSRDIDGYTF	TGTGCCAGCAGCCGGGACATCGATGGCTACACCTTC	-	-	TRBJ1-2	TRBV27
CASSPPDATSQAPGELFF	TGTGCCAGCAGCCCCCCGGATGCGACTAGCCAGGCTCCCGGGGAGCTGTTTTTT	-	TRBD2	TRBJ2-2	TRBV5-6
CSALTTSSSYEQYF	TGCAGCGCCCTAACGACTAGCAGCTCCTACGAGCAGTACTTC	-	TRBD2	TRBJ2-7	TRBV29-1
CASSDYRGPTDTQYF	TGTGCCAGCAGTGATTACAGGGGACCCACAGATACGCAGTATTTT	-	TRBD1	TRBJ2-3	TRBV27
CASTSGEVGYTF	TGTGCCAGCACCTCAGGGGAAGTCGGCTACACCTTC	-	-	TRBJ1-2	TRBV7-9
CASSMTREAFF	TGTGCCAGTAGTATGACCAGGGAAGCTTTCTTT	-	-	TRBJ1-1	TRBV19
CASSYAGGSGELFF	TGTGCCAGCAGTTACGCGGGAGGCTCCGGGGAGCTGTTTTTT	-	TRBD2	TRBJ2-2	TRBV6-5
CASSQDVGHPYEQYF	TGCGCCAGCAGCCAAGATGTGGGACACCCCTACGAGCAGTACTTC	-	-	TRBJ2-7	TRBV4-3
CASSEAQVGGEQYF	TGTGCCAGCAGTGAAGCACAGGTTGGCGGCGAGCAGTACTTC	-	-	TRBJ2-7	TRBV6-1
CASTRGGGRVNQPQHF	TGTGCCAGCACCCGAGGGGGGGGGCGGGTTAATCAGCCCCAGCATTTT	-	-	TRBJ1-5	TRBV5-6
CASSYGRGSNQPQHF	TGTGCCAGCAGTTACGGGCGGGGTAGCAATCAGCCCCAGCATTTT	-	-	TRBJ1-5	TRBV6-5
CASSVPGLAGGSSDHEQYF	TGTGCCAGCAGCGTCCCGGGACTAGCGGGAGGGTCCTCTGACCACGAGCAGTACTTC	-	TRBD2	TRBJ2-7	TRBV7-8
CASSLQGWKTQYF	TGTGCCAGCAGTCTACAGGGGTGGAAGACCCAGTACTTC	-	TRBD1	TRBJ2-5	TRBV6-1
CASGLGVRLAAPDTQYF	TGTGCTAGTGGTTTGGGGGTTCGGCTAGCGGCGCCAGATACGCAGTATTTT	medium-sized	TRBD2	TRBJ2-3	TRBV12-5
CAAARTGRETQYF	TGTGCCGCAGCCCGGACAGGGCGAGAGACCCAGTACTTC	-	TRBD1	TRBJ2-5	TRBV7-2
CASRSAWDRVRSNQPQHF	TGTGCCAGTAGGTCAGCCTGGGACAGGGTTAGGAGCAATCAGCCCCAGCATTTT	-	TRBD1	TRBJ1-5	TRBV19
CASSRFGGGARNTEAFF	TGTGCCAGCAGCCGCTTTGGTGGGGGGGCGAGGAACACTGAAGCTTTCTTT	-	-	TRBJ1-1	TRBV7-2
CASRRLFGTDTQYF	TGTGCCAGCAGGCGACTATTCGGCACAGATACGCAGTATTTT	-	-	TRBJ2-3	TRBV6-6
CASSPEIAGKNEQFF	TGTGCCAGCAGCCCAGAAATAGCGGGGAAGAATGAGCAGTTCTTC	-	TRBD2	TRBJ2-1	TRBV9
CASSRTGLGVTEAFF	TGCGCCAGCAGCCGGACAGGGCTCGGGGTTACTGAAGCTTTCTTT	-	TRBD1	TRBJ1-1	TRBV10-1
CASSPPETSGYEQYF	TGTGCCAGCTCACCACCGGAGACTAGCGGCTACGAGCAGTACTTC	few	TRBD2	TRBJ2-7	TRBV18
CAWRGLAGLMSGANVLTF	TGTGCCTGGAGAGGACTAGCGGGGCTAATGTCTGGGGCCAACGTCCTGACTTTC	-	TRBD2	TRBJ2-6	TRBV30
CASTLGTSGTDTQYF	TGTGCCAGCACTTTGGGGACAAGCGGCACAGATACGCAGTATTTT	once	-	TRBJ2-3	TRBV7-9
CASSPTGRENTEAFF	TGTGCCAGCAGCCCCACTGGTAGAGAGAACACTGAAGCTTTCTTT	-	-	TRBJ1-1	TRBV7-6
CASSQDRGGASYEQYF	TGCGCCAGCAGCCAAGATCGGGGCGGGGCCTCTTACGAGCAGTACTTC	-	-	TRBJ2-7	TRBV4-3
CASSLDRGGTQYF	TGTGCCAGCAGCTTAGACCGAGGGGGGACCCAGTACTTC	-	-	TRBJ2-5	TRBV7-8
CASSPGSSTDTQYF	TGTGCCAGCTCCCCGGGGTCCAGCACAGATACGCAGTATTTT	-	-	TRBJ2-3	TRBV9
CASSEGGVPYEQYF	TGTGCCAGCAGTGAAGGGGGGGTCCCCTACGAGCAGTACTTC	-	-	TRBJ2-7	TRBV6-1
CASSPTDNYGYTF	TGTGCCAGCAGCCCGACAGATAACTATGGCTACACCTTC	-	-	TRBJ1-2	TRBV5-6
CASSLGTRDYDEQYF	TGTGCCAGCAGTTTGGGCACTAGGGACTACGACGAGCAGTACTTC	-	TRBD2	TRBJ2-7	TRBV27
CASSSARGTEAFF	TGTGCCAGCAGTTCTGCCAGGGGCACTGAAGCTTTCTTT	-	-	TRBJ1-1	TRBV6-6
CASTEQGVITEAFF	TGTGCCAGCACAGAACAGGGGGTAATAACTGAAGCTTTCTTT	-	TRBD1	TRBJ1-1	TRBV2
CASSFGGYNEQFF	TGTGCCAGCAGCTTCGGCGGTTACAATGAGCAGTTCTTC	-	-	TRBJ2-1	TRBV7-2
CASSLGGSDTQYF	TGTGCCAGCAGTTTAGGGGGGTCAGATACGCAGTATTTT	-	-	TRBJ2-3	TRBV27
CASSPRQGATDTQYF	TGCGCCAGCAGCCCCCGACAGGGCGCCACAGATACGCAGTATTTT	-	TRBD1	TRBJ2-3	TRBV5-1
CASSYNNRAGNTEAFF	TGTGCCAGCAGTTATAACAACAGGGCAGGGAACACTGAAGCTTTCTTT	medium-sized	-	TRBJ1-1	TRBV6-5
CASTRTGTYEQYF	TGTGCCAGCACCCGGACAGGGACCTACGAGCAGTACTTC	-	TRBD1	TRBJ2-7	TRBV5-8
CASAPGLAGGSSYNEQFF	TGTGCCAGCGCTCCGGGACTAGCGGGAGGGAGCTCCTACAATGAGCAGTTCTTC	-	TRBD2	TRBJ2-1	TRBV5-8
CASSLNSEQFF	TGTGCCAGCAGCTTGAACAGTGAGCAGTTCTTC	-	-	TRBJ2-1	TRBV5-6
CASSFDRVDEKLFF	TGTGCCAGCAGCTTTGACAGGGTTGATGAAAAACTGTTTTTT	-	TRBD1	TRBJ1-4	TRBV7-8
CASSPIGGSGQPQHF	TGTGCCAGCAGCCCGATAGGAGGGTCGGGTCAGCCCCAGCATTTT	-	-	TRBJ1-5	TRBV4-2
CASSLTGDVNEQYF	TGTGCCAGCAGCTTGACAGGGGACGTAAACGAGCAGTACTTC	once	TRBD1	TRBJ2-7	TRBV11-3
CASSYSIGRAETQYF	TGTGCCAGCAGTTACTCGATTGGGAGAGCAGAGACCCAGTACTTC	-	-	TRBJ2-5	TRBV6-5
CASSQGYGASGGAGLYEQYF	TGCGCCAGCAGCCAGGGCTACGGGGCTAGCGGGGGGGCGGGACTCTACGAGCAGTACTTC	-	TRBD2	TRBJ2-7	TRBV4-3
CASSQSRTGGGYGYTF	TGTGCCAGCAGCCAAAGCAGGACAGGGGGCGGCTATGGCTACACCTTC	-	TRBD1	TRBJ1-2	TRBV14
CASSSSPGVNEQFF	TGTGCCAGCAGCTCCTCGCCGGGGGTCAATGAGCAGTTCTTC	-	-	TRBJ2-1	TRBV11-2
CASSYGTGGTYEQYF	TGTGCCAGCAGTTACGGGACAGGGGGAACCTACGAACAGTACTTC	-	TRBD1	TRBJ2-7	TRBV6-5
CASSLKTGLFGYNEQFF	TGTGCCAGCAGCTTAAAAACGGGACTATTCGGCTACAATGAGCAGTTCTTC	-	TRBD2	TRBJ2-1	TRBV7-6
CASSLTDISGNTIYF	TGTGCCAGCAGCTTAACCGACATCTCTGGAAACACCATATATTTT	-	-	TRBJ1-3	TRBV7-6
CATSRGQGEGYTF	TGTGCCACCAGCAGAGGGCAGGGTGAGGGCTACACCTTC	-	-	TRBJ1-2	TRBV15
CASSSTGGENNQPQHF	TGTGCCAGCAGCTCGACAGGGGGGGAGAACAATCAGCCCCAGCATTTT	-	TRBD1	TRBJ1-5	TRBV7-6
CASSERTSGSIDEQFF	TGTGCCAGCAGTGAGAGGACTAGCGGGAGTATCGATGAGCAGTTCTTC	-	TRBD2	TRBJ2-1	TRBV6-4